The clone carrying this T cell receptor (beta chain) was detected a few times. Its antigen is as yet unknown. The CDR3 extends over 15 amino acids. After removal of 4 bases from V and 1 base from J, the junction contained 7 bases not matched to a gene. CDR1 and CDR2 (germline): SQVTM, ANQGSEA. The data stem from a study of CD8 T cells in ankylosing spondylitis. A single record per CDR3 protein comes from TCRdb applying MiXCR to the 5' RACE reads. This table holds hundreds of thousands of distinct CDR3 sequences, roughly 24% found once. Overall study results and limits: Blood of patients with ankylosing spondylitis appeared to be characterized by a TCR beta motif of several highly homologous variants. Reportedly, disease-linked clones are significantly enriched in ankylosing spondylitis patients' matched synovial fluid.

The sample was blood, either unsorted or a sorted T cell fraction (not recorded which). The TCR comes from a male donor with ankylosing spondylitis or in good health (not recorded which). V usage is TRBV29-1 and J usage is TRBJ2-5; TRBD1 agrees at 9 bases. CDR3 region: CSVGGQGTGQETQYF. CDR3 nucleotides: TGCAGCGTTGGGGGACAGGGCACGGGCCAAGAGACCCAGTACTTC.